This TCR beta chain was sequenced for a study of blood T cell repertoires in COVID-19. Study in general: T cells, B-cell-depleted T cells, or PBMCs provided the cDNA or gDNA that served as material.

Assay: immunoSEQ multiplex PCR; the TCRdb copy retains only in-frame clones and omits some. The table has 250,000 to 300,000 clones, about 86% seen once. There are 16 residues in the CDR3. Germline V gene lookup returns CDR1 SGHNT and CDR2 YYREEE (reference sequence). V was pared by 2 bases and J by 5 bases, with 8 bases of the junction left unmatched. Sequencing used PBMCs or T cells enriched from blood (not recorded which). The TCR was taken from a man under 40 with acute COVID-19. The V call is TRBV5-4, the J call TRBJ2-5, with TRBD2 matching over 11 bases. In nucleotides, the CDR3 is TGTGCCAGCAGCTTAACTAGCGGGAGTGGGGGGGAGACCCAGTACTTC. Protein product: CASSLTSGSGGETQYF. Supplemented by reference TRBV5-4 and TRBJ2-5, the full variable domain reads ETGVTQSPTHLIKTRGQQVTLRCSSQSGHNTVSWYQQALGQGPQFIFQYYREEENGRGNFPPRFSGLQFPNYSSELNVNALELDDSALYLCASSLTSGSGGETQYFGPGTRLLVL.